This T cell receptor (beta chain) originates from a study of blood T cells in healthy people across ages. General study points: Across the age range, TCR beta diversity per million T cells fell in a roughly linear way.

There are a few counts of this clonotype. Its antigen is unidentified. They isolated at least 7 million PBMCs from each sample. Together with a sample-barcoded 5' primer, a J-beta primer mix was included in a second PCR lasting about 7 to 12 cycles. TCRdb analysed the 5' RACE reads with MiXCR anew, one entry per CDR3 protein. Of some 750,000 distinct CDR3 sequences in the sample, about 24% were seen once. CDR3 length equals 12 residues. The material sequenced was blood. The chain employs TRBV12-3 or TRBV12-4 and TRBJ2-5; TRBD1 is a possible D gene (5 bases). The assigned J gene may be wrong: the sequence end matches TRBJ2-1 better. This receptor was identified in a man aged 65 to 79 in good health. DNA for the CDR3: TGTGCCAGCAGTCTCCTAGGGGTGCAGCAGTTCTTC. Protein: CASSLLGVQQFF.